These 24 T cell receptor beta chains were sequenced from one sample in a study of shared clonotypes between healthy human individuals (TCRdb year 2020). CD8 naive samples consisted of CD45RO-negative cells that were positively selected for CCR7, yielding a CD45RA+CCR7+ population without TemRA cells. Receptor amplification or capture employed the immunoSEQ multiplex PCR assay. The table comes from immuneACCESS by way of TCRdb, which keeps in-frame sequences with V and J called. Part of the clones is missing from these tables; in studies checked, under half for an unresolved V gene and the rest for unknown reasons. The sample profile shows under 1 million clones; roughly 92% of them were found once. The ten top clones hold nearly 25% of the sample. The sample was naive CD8+ T cells sorted from blood. The sample's cell subset or site label, in plain terms: CD45RA+CCR7+. These receptors all stem from a young man in good health.

This chain's CDR3 is CASRRTGAPDEQFF. CDR3 DNA sequence: TGTGCCAGCAGACGGACAGGGGCACCGGATGAGCAGTTCTTC. The genes are TRBV2 and TRBJ2-1; 9 positions agree with TRBD1. The CDR3 consists of 14 residues. Germline trimming cut 6 bases from V and 8 bases from J; bases unmatched to any gene: 8. Germline V CDR1 and CDR2: SNHLY, FYNNEI.

V is TRBV7-6 and J is TRBJ1-2; 11 bases fit TRBD1. CDR1 SGHVS and CDR2 FNYEAQ come from the germline V gene. The V and J ends lost 5 bases and 7 bases, in that order; junction bases with no gene match: 9. The CDR3 consists of 15 residues. The CDR3 DNA follows: TGTGCCAGCAGCCCTGGGACAGGGGGTCTTGTTGGCTACACCTTC. Its protein is CASSPGTGGLVGYTF.

J is TRBJ2-7 and V is TRBV27; the D gene is possibly TRBD1 (5 bases). The CDR3 is made up of 12 amino acids. V was shortened by 6 bases and J by 6 bases, with 12 bases between the two germline ends. Germline assignment: CDR1 MNHEY and CDR2 SMNVEV (reference sequence). This CDR3 reads CASRPGYGEQYF. The DNA of the CDR3 is TGTGCCAGCAGACCAGGGTATGGCGAGCAGTACTTC.

For this clone: Other nucleotide sequences in the sample specify the same CDR3. This chain uses TRBV9 with TRBJ2-1, with D maybe TRBD2 (6 bases). V lost 0 bases to trimming and J lost 10 bases, with 8 bases between them. Germline CDR1 and CDR2: SGDLS and YYNGEE. The CDR3 length is 12 residues. CDR3: CASSVGSGEQFF. The CDR3 nucleotides read TGTGCCAGCAGCGTAGGGAGCGGGGAGCAGTTCTTC.

The chain recombines TRBV27 with TRBJ2-7; a weak D match, TRBD1 (5 bases). Looked up from germline, CDR1 is MNHEY and CDR2 is SMNVEV (reference sequence). Deletions cut 5 bases from V and 0 bases from J, with 14 bases between. CDR3 length equals 15 residues. As DNA, the CDR3 is TGTGCCAGCAGTCTAAAGGGGATAAGCTCCTACGAGCAGTACTTC. Encoded protein: CASSLKGISSYEQYF.

The chain uses TRBV4-1 and TRBJ2-1, with a weak D call TRBD2 (6 bases). CDR1 and CDR2 (germline): MGHRA, YSYEKL. The CDR3 totals 16 residues. V lost 1 base and J lost 2, with 12 bases in between. For the CDR3, the DNA is TGCGCCAGCAGCCAAGTCTCCCAGCGGGCCTACAATGAGCAGTTCTTC. Translated, it gives CASSQVSQRAYNEQFF.

This chain connects TRBV9 to TRBJ1-5; maybe TRBD1 (5 bases). V lost 2 bases and J 6 bases, leaving 30 bases between the germline ends. Germline assignment: CDR1 SGDLS and CDR2 YYNGEE. CDR3 size: 20 residues. CDR3 sequence: CASSVPPGGLLHSGGQPQHF. The CDR3 DNA sequence: TGTGCCAGCAGCGTCCCACCGGGGGGTCTCTTGCATTCGGGTGGTCAGCCCCAGCATTTT.

The CDR3 sequence is CASSIGVRQGEDEQYF. In nucleotides, the CDR3 is TGTGCCAGTAGTATAGGAGTAAGACAGGGGGAGGACGAGCAGTACTTC. V and J are TRBV19 and TRBJ2-7; 9 nucleotides match TRBD1. The CDR3 loop spans 16 amino acids. CDR1 and CDR2 (germline): LNHDA, SQIVND (reference sequence). V was clipped by 1 base and J by 5 bases; unmatched bases: 9.

The CDR3 DNA is TGTGCCAGCAGCTTAGACGCGGTTAGGGGCGGCGTGGGAGAGCAGTACTTC. Protein product: CASSLDAVRGGVGEQYF. The chain carries TRBV11-2 and TRBJ2-7; possible D gene TRBD1, 5 bases. CDR3 length: 17 residues. Germline V CDR1 and CDR2: SGHAT, FQNNGV. V shed 0 bases and J shed 7 bases, with 22 bases lying between them.

The chain is built from TRBV13 and TRBJ2-1; 9 bases line up with TRBD1. From germline, CDR1 is PRHDT and CDR2 FYEKMQ (reference sequence). Unmatched junction bases numbered 7, after V lost 6 bases and J lost 7 bases. This CDR3 has 14 residues. In DNA form, the CDR3 reads TGTGCCAGCAGTGCCTGGGACAGGGTGAATGAGCAGTTCTTC. This gives the protein CASSAWDRVNEQFF.

V and J are TRBV10-1 and TRBJ2-7, with TRBD1 identical over 7 bases. CDR1 is WNHNN and CDR2 is SYGVQD in the germline V gene (reference sequence). This CDR3 contains 14 residues. Unmatched junction bases numbered 6, after V lost 6 bases and J lost 1 base. The CDR3 is CASSDHRGSYEQYF. The DNA of the CDR3 is TGCGCCAGCAGCGACCACAGGGGATCCTACGAGCAGTACTTC.

V and J are TRBV27 and TRBJ2-1; 12 nucleotides match TRBD2. Germline V gives CDR1 MNHEY, CDR2 SMNVEV (reference sequence). The CDR3 totals 16 residues. V gave up 2 bases and J gave up 9 bases; unmatched junction bases: 8. This chain's CDR3 is CASSLLAGGPNGEQFF. The DNA for the CDR3 is TGTGCCAGCAGTTTACTAGCGGGAGGGCCTAACGGTGAGCAGTTCTTC.

Here the CDR3 DNA reads TGTGCCAGCAGCTCCCGACTTAGCTCCTACAATGAGCAGTTCTTC. As protein: CASSSRLSSYNEQFF. J is TRBJ2-1 and V is TRBV7-9; D gene unclear. The CDR3 is 15 amino acids. V lost 4 bases, J lost 0 bases, and 10 bases lay in between. Germline V lookup: CDR1 SEHNR, CDR2 FQNEAQ (reference sequence).

This clone was recorded once. V gene TRBV6-5 combines with J gene TRBJ2-1; TRBD1 agrees at 9 bases. The CDR3 has 13 residues. The junction had 4 bases not matched to a gene; V was cut back by 5 bases and J by 8 bases. Germline values: CDR1 MNHEY, CDR2 SVGAGI. CDR3 nucleotides: TGTGCCAGCAGTGGGGACAGGGTTGATGAGCAGTTCTTC. Encoded protein: CASSGDRVDEQFF.

The chain combines TRBV7-9 with TRBJ2-7; 10 bases match TRBD2. With V trimmed by 6 bases and J by 2 bases, 7 bases remained unmatched. Germline V gene sequence: CDR1 SEHNR, CDR2 FQNEAQ (reference sequence). The CDR3 is 15 amino acids. CDR3 loop: CASSHPSGSPYEQYF. The DNA of the CDR3 is TGTGCCAGCAGTCACCCTAGCGGGAGCCCCTACGAGCAGTACTTC.

The chain couples TRBV27 to TRBJ1-3; 8 bases are shared with TRBD1. The V gene end was trimmed by 2 bases and the J gene end by 0 bases; junction bases not matched to a gene: 3. CDR1 and CDR2 (germline): MNHEY, SMNVEV (reference sequence). This CDR3 has 16 amino acids. The CDR3 DNA follows: TGTGCCAGCAGTTTAGAGGGGACAGGCTCTGGAAACACCATATATTTT. Its translation: CASSLEGTGSGNTIYF.

The rearrangement links TRBV11-2 to TRBJ1-1; tentative D call: TRBD1 (6 bases). The V end was cut by 10 bases, the J end by 0 bases, with 12 bases between. Germline CDR1 and CDR2: SGHAT and FQNNGV. The CDR3 length is 13 residues. This CDR3 reads CATRGRLNTEAFF. CDR3 sequence (DNA): TGTGCCACCAGGGGCAGGTTGAACACTGAAGCTTTCTTT.

The chain employs TRBV10-3 and TRBJ2-5; 13 bases align to TRBD2. V shed 5 bases and J 9 bases; nucleotides not matched to a gene: 15. The germline gives CDR1 ENHRY, CDR2 SYGVKD. The CDR3 spans 17 residues. CDR3 region: CAISRTSGGELGVAQYF. The CDR3 DNA reads as TGTGCCATCAGTCGGACTAGCGGGGGAGAGCTCGGGGTGGCCCAGTACTTC.

This clone was seen once. The chain recombines TRBV4-1 with TRBJ2-7; either TRBD1 or TRBD2 may supply D (5 bases each). Between the trimmed V and J ends, which lost 0 bases and 3 bases, there was a span of 12 bases. CDR3 length equals 15 residues. Germline CDR1 and CDR2: MGHRA and YSYEKL. Here the CDR3 reads CASSQEGVVGYEQYF. The DNA of the CDR3 is TGCGCCAGCAGCCAAGAGGGGGTGGTTGGCTACGAGCAGTACTTC.

This chain uses TRBV6-4 with TRBJ2-1; tentative D call: TRBD1 (5 bases). V was shortened by 5 bases and J by 12 bases, with 17 bases between the two germline ends. Germline V gives CDR1 MRHNA, CDR2 SNTAGT. CDR3 length equals 13 residues. The CDR3 spells CASSPDSFSLQFF. The CDR3 DNA is TGTGCCAGCAGTCCCGACAGCTTTTCGTTGCAGTTCTTC.

This chain connects TRBV5-1 to TRBJ2-1; TRBD1 agrees at 7 bases. J lost 1 base, V lost 5 bases, and 15 bases had no gene match. Germline lookup yields CDR1 SGHRS and CDR2 YFSETQ. This CDR3 spans 18 amino acids. The CDR3 region has the DNA TGCGCCAGCAGATCACCGGACAGGAGAAAATTGTCCTACAATGAGCAGTTCTTC. Protein: CASRSPDRRKLSYNEQFF.

The chain employs TRBV7-8 and TRBJ2-7; 12 nucleotides match TRBD2. The CDR3 runs 16 residues. The J segment lost 4 bases and the V segment lost 2 bases, leaving 6 bases of the junction unmatched. Per germline, CDR1 SGHVS and CDR2 FQNEAQ. The CDR3 sequence: CASSLRASGGEYEQYF. Written as DNA, the CDR3 is TGTGCCAGCAGCTTAAGGGCTAGCGGGGGGGAATACGAGCAGTACTTC.

V gene TRBV28 combines with J gene TRBJ1-4; 7 bases match TRBD1. The CDR3 spans 15 residues. Germline V lookup: CDR1 MDHEN, CDR2 SYDVKM. Trimming took 7 bases from V and 4 from J; bases not matched to a gene: 9. In nucleotides, the CDR3 is TGTGCCAGCACACCCCCGGACAGGTTTAATGAAAAACTGTTTTTT. Translated, it gives CASTPPDRFNEKLFF.

CDR3 amino acids: CASGFSARPGDTQYF. The DNA for the CDR3 is TGTGCTAGTGGTTTCTCGGCCAGGCCCGGAGATACGCAGTATTTT. The chain links TRBV12-5 to TRBJ2-3, with D unclear. Germline-derived CDR1 and CDR2 are LGHNT and FRNRAP. CDR3 length equals 15 residues. The ends were cut back, 3 bases at V and 5 bases at J, with 15 bases in the middle. Complete variable domain (other parts from reference TRBV12-5 and TRBJ2-3): DARVTQTPRHKVTEMGQEVTMRCQPILGHNTVFWYRQTMMQGLELLAYFRNRAPLDDSGMPKDRFSAEMPDATLATLKIQPSEPRDSAVYFCASGFSARPGDTQYFGPGTRLTVL.